The 16 T cell receptor beta chains given below trace back to one sample, sequenced in a study of CD8+CD57+ T cells in acquired aplastic anemia. Profiling that covered TCR beta VDJ and CDR3 relied on genomic DNA as its template. Each CDR3 protein is one row after TCRdb ran MiXCR on the reads. The sample has approximately 260,000 distinct CDR3 sequences, 70% to 85% seen once. Patients included in sequencing had previously demonstrated CD8+CD57+ cell expansion by flow cytometry. Sequencing used sorted CD4+, CD8+, or CD8+CD57+ T cells (not recorded which) from PBMCs. These receptors all come from a human donor with aplastic anemia.

To note about this clonotype: Germline and junction disagree at one end, which may indicate a read error. This chain links TRBV7-8 with TRBJ1-1; D not certain. The CDR3 spans 14 residues. CDR1 is SGHVS and CDR2 is FQNEAQ in the germline V gene. The CDR3 nucleotides are TGTGCCAGCAGCTTAGAGGGTTCTTCCGCTGCAGCGTATTTT. Its translation: CASSLEGSSAAAYF.

This chain joins TRBV19 and TRBJ1-2, with 7 positions matching TRBD1. Germline-derived CDR1 and CDR2 are LNHDA and SQIVND (reference sequence). This CDR3 region has 15 residues. V lost 6 bases to trimming and J lost 2 bases; unmatched junction nucleotides: 9. For the CDR3, the DNA is TGTGCCAGTAGCACCGTACAGGGGTGGAACTATGGCTACACCTTC. It specifies CASSTVQGWNYGYTF. The complete variable domain, with remaining parts taken from reference TRBV19 and TRBJ1-2, reads DGGITQSPKYLFRKEGQNVTLSCEQNLNHDAMYWYRQDPGQGLRLIYYSQIVNDFQKGDIAEGYSVSREKKESFPLTVTSAQKNPTAFYLCASSTVQGWNYGYTFGSGTRLTVV.

The chain carries TRBV9 and TRBJ2-5, with a weak D call TRBD2 (5 bases). The germline V gene has CDR1 SGDLS and CDR2 YYNGEE. V lost 7 bases, J lost 14 bases, and 27 bases lay in between. This CDR3 comprises 14 residues. The CDR3 is CASGGGGNIQNFYF. The CDR3 DNA sequence: TGTGCCAGCGGAGGAGGTGGGAACATTCAGAACTTCTACTTC.

The DNA for the CDR3 is TGTGCCAGCAGTGGGGGACCAGACACAGATACGCAGTATTTT. This gives the protein CASSGGPDTDTQYF. The chain links TRBV9 to TRBJ2-3, with D perhaps given as TRBD1 or TRBD2 (5 bases each). This CDR3 comprises 14 residues. The ends were cut back, 5 bases at V and 2 bases at J, with 12 bases in the middle. CDR1 and CDR2 from the germline V gene are SGDLS and YYNGEE.

This clonotype was counted a few times. One end of the junction does not line up with germline, which may come from a read error. The V gene is TRBV2, the J gene TRBJ2-3, with D perhaps assigned TRBD1 or TRBD2 (6 bases each). The CDR3 runs to 13 residues. Germline CDR1 is SNHLY and CDR2 is FYNNEI. CDR3 nucleotides: TGTGCCAGCGGGGACGGGGGCACAGTTACGCATTCTTTT. As protein: CASGDGGTVTHSF. Drawing the rest from reference TRBV2 and TRBJ2-3, the complete variable domain is EPEVTQTPSHQVTQMGQEVILRCVPISNHLYFYWYRQILGQKVEFLVSFYNNEISEKSEIFDDQFSVERPDGSNFTLKIRSTKLEDSAMYFCASGDGGTVTHSFGPGTRLTVL.

J is TRBJ2-5 and V is TRBV9; D is possibly TRBD1 or TRBD2 (7 bases each). The CDR3 covers 15 residues. V lost 4 bases to trimming and J lost 11 bases, with 24 bases between them. CDR1 and CDR2 from the germline V gene are SGDLS and YYNGEE. The CDR3 region is CASSSQGTWGDYQYF. The CDR3 DNA sequence: TGTGCCAGCAGCTCACAGGGGACGTGGGGGGACTATCAGTACTTC.

The table lists this clonotype with a count of one. The junction shows a germline mismatch at one end, possibly a read error. The V gene is TRBV7-8, the J gene TRBJ2-3; D may correspond to TRBD1 or TRBD2 (6 bases each). From germline, CDR1 is SGHVS and CDR2 FQNEAQ. CDR3 length equals 13 residues. CDR3 DNA sequence: TGTGCCAGCAGCTACGGGGGCAGAGATACGACGCAGTTT. It translates to CASSYGGRDTTQF.

In the case of this clonotype: An end of the junction differs from the germline gene, which may be a read error. The chain couples TRBV7-4 to TRBJ2-7, with 9 nucleotides matching TRBD2. The CDR3 is made up of 14 amino acids. The germline V gene encodes CDR1 SGHVT and CDR2 SQSDAQ. CDR3 region: CASKLAGDDYAQYF. The DNA for the CDR3 is TGTGCCAGCAAGTTAGCGGGGGATGACTACGCGCAGTACTTC.

Note on this clonotype: One junction end disagrees with the germline gene, perhaps due to a read error. CDR3 loop: CASSLAGGPDTRYIF. CDR3 DNA: TGTGCCAGCAGCTTAGCAGGGGGCCCCGATACTCGCTACATTTTC. This sequence joins TRBV7-8 and TRBJ1-2; 7 positions agree with TRBD1. The CDR3 contains 15 residues. Germline CDR1 is SGHVS and CDR2 is FQNEAQ.

For this clonotype: No conserved phenylalanine or tryptophan ends this CDR3, so it is likely a read error. It is unclear where the CDR3 begins or ends on the DNA, so no DNA is shown, and the CDR3 is as TCRdb lists it. V gene TRBV9 combines with J gene TRBJ2-5. The CDR3 has 13 residues if both end residues are counted. In germline, CDR1 is SGDLS, CDR2 YYNGEE. The chain's CDR3 is CASGGAADITYYV.

Here the CDR3 reads CASSSSGGWGTTQYF. The CDR3 DNA reads as TGTGCCAGCAGCTCAAGCGGGGGTTGGGGTACGACGCAGTACTTC. The gene calls are TRBV7-8 and TRBJ2-5, with TRBD2 matching over 8 bases. The germline CDR1 and CDR2 sequences are SGHVS and FQNEAQ. The CDR3 runs 15 residues. With V trimmed by 4 bases and J by 11 bases, 15 bases remained unmatched. Full variable domain (missing parts from reference TRBV7-8 and TRBJ2-5): GAGVSQSPRYKVAKRGQDVALRCDPISGHVSLFWYQQALGQGPEFLTYFQNEAQLDKSGLPSDRFFAERPEGSVSTLKIQRTQQEDSAVYLCASSSSGGWGTTQYFGPGTRLLVL.

As to this clonotype: The junction departs from the called germline gene at one end, perhaps through a read error. In nucleotides, the CDR3 is TGTGCCAGCAGCATAGCGGGTAGCTACGGGGCCAACGAAGCTTTCTTT. This gives the protein CASSIAGSYGANEAFF. The chain combines TRBV7-9 with TRBJ1-1; tentative D call: TRBD1 (5 bases). Per the germline V gene, CDR1 is SEHNR and CDR2 is FQNEAQ (reference sequence). CDR3 size: 16 residues.

This clonotype came up once. The V call is TRBV19, the J call TRBJ1-1; D call uncertain. The ends were cut back, 1 base at V and 1 base at J, with 7 bases in the middle. Germline loops: CDR1 LNHDA, CDR2 SQIVND (reference sequence). The CDR3 sequence is 14 residues long. The CDR3 region is CASSIGYGNTEAFF. Written as DNA, the CDR3 is TGTGCCAGTAGTATAGGTTACGGGAACACTGAAGCTTTCTTT.

The chain carries TRBV7-3 and TRBJ2-7; perhaps TRBD2 as D (6 bases). CDR1 and CDR2 from the germline V gene are SGHTA and FQGTGA. This CDR3 has 18 residues. Trimming removed 2 bases from V and 1 base from J, with 21 bases in between. Written as DNA, the CDR3 is TGTGCCAGCAGCTTATCAGGCGGAGGGCCAGATGAATCCTACGAGCAGTACGTC. It codes for CASSLSGGGPDESYEQYV.

The chain joins TRBV7-9 to TRBJ2-3; possibly TRBD1 or TRBD2 for D (6 bases each). Germline CDR1 is SEHNR and CDR2 is FQNEAQ (reference sequence). V gave up 3 bases and J gave up 10 bases, with 17 bases separating them. The CDR3 has 14 amino acids. The CDR3 DNA reads TGTGCCAGCAGCTTCGGGGGCACAGACGCGCCGCAGTATTTT. As protein: CASSFGGTDAPQYF.

This rearrangement joins TRBV7-3 to TRBJ2-1; the match to TRBD2 covers 9 bases. The CDR3 is made up of 16 amino acids. The germline V gene has CDR1 SGHTA and CDR2 FQGTGA. V shed 5 bases, J shed 11 bases, and the junction held 16 bases outside the gene matches. The CDR3 sequence is CASSLQRSGGSDKQFF. The CDR3 nucleotides read TGTGCCAGCAGCCTTCAAAGGAGCGGGGGGAGCGACAAGCAGTTCTTC.